Below, 4 T cell receptor beta chains from the same sample are listed, as sequenced in a study of blood T cell repertoires in COVID-19. Produced via immunoSEQ multiplex PCR; TCRdb's table is partial and in-frame only. The repertoire holds about 180,000 clones, about 85% seen once, with 7.5% to 10% in the top ten. What was sequenced was peripheral blood. Receptors were obtained from a woman of 80 years or more with acute or convalescent COVID-19.

The V call is TRBV19, the J call TRBJ2-2, with 8 bases aligning to TRBD1. CDR1 is LNHDA, CDR2 SQIVND, per germline (reference sequence). The CDR3 consists of 13 residues. The trim removed 7 bases at V and 7 bases at J, leaving 5 bases unmatched. CDR3 in amino acids: CASNDRGYGELFF. CDR3 in DNA: TGTGCCAGTAACGACAGGGGTTACGGGGAGCTGTTTTTT.

This clone occurred a few times. This sequence joins TRBV5-1 and TRBJ1-5; the D gene is possibly TRBD1 (5 bases). V was clipped by 0 bases and J by 3 bases, with 10 bases between them. The CDR3 is made up of 15 amino acids. Per germline, CDR1 SGHRS and CDR2 YFSETQ. CDR3 in DNA: TGCGCCAGCAGCTTGGAGGGGTTAAACAATCAGCCCCAGCATTTT. This encodes CASSLEGLNNQPQHF. Combining the CDR3 with reference TRBV5-1 and TRBJ1-5 gives the whole variable domain KAGVTQTPRYLIKTRGQQVTLSCSPISGHRSVSWYQQTPGQGLQFLFEYFSETQRNKGNFPGRFSGRQFSNSRSEMNVSTLELGDSALYLCASSLEGLNNQPQHFGDGTRLSIL.

This clone was counted only a few times. The chain carries TRBV5-1 and TRBJ1-2; no clear D. Trimming cost V 4 bases and J 1 base, with 8 bases left between them. The CDR3 totals 13 residues. CDR1 is SGHRS, CDR2 YFSETQ, per germline. Here the CDR3 reads CASSQTDNYGYTF. The CDR3 coding sequence is TGCGCCAGCAGCCAAACTGATAACTATGGCTACACCTTC.

Concerning this clone: Additional DNA sequences in this sample encode the identical CDR3. CDR3 sequence: CASSPGTSGVYEQYF. CDR3 DNA sequence: TGTGCCAGCAGCCCCGGGACTAGCGGGGTCTACGAGCAGTACTTC. This rearrangement joins TRBV5-4 to TRBJ2-7; 13 bases line up with TRBD2. CDR1 and CDR2 from the germline V gene are SGHNT and YYREEE (reference sequence). The V and J ends lost 4 bases and 3 bases, in that order; junction bases with no gene match: 4. This CDR3 spans 15 amino acids.